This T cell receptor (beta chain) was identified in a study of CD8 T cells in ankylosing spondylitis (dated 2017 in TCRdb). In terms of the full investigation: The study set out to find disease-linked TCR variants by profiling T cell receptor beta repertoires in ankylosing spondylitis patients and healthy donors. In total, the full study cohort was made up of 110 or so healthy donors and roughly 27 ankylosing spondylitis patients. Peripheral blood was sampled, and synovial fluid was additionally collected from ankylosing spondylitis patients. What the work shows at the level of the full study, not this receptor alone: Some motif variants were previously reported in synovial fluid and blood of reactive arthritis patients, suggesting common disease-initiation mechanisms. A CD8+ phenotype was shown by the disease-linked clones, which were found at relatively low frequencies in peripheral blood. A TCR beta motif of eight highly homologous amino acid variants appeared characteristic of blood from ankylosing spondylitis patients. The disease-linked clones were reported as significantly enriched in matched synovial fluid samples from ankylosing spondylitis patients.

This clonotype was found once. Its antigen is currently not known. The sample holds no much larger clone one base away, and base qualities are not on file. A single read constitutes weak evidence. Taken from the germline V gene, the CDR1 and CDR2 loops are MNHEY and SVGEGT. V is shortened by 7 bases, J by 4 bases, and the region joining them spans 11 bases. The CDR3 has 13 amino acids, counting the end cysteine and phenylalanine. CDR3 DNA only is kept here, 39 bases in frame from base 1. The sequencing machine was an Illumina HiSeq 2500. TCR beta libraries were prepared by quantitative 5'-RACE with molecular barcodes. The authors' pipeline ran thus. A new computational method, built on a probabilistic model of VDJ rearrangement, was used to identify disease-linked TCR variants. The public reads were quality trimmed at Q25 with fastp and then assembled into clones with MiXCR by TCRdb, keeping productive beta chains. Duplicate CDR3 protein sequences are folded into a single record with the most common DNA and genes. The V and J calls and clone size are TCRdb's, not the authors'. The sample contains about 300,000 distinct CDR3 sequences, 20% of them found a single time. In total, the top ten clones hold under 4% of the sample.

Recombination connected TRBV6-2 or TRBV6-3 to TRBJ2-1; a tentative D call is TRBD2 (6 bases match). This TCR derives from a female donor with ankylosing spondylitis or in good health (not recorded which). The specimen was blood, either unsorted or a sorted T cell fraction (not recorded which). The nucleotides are TGTGCCAGCACGGGGAGCGGGTACAATGAGCAGTTCTTC. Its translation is CASTGSGYNEQFF.